The 25 T cell receptor beta chains below all came from one sample that was sequenced in a study of blood T cell repertoires in COVID-19. Only in-frame clones appear in the TCRdb table, and some are missing; sequencing was by immunoSEQ multiplex PCR. In the table there are approximately 200,000 clones, 87% of which are singletons. The sequenced material came from PBMCs or T cells enriched from blood (not recorded which). All receptors derive from a man in his thirties or forties in a cohort exposed to, infected with or recovered from COVID-19 (not recorded which).

V gene TRBV19 combines with J gene TRBJ1-5, with a tentative D call TRBD1 (6 bases). The germline V gene has CDR1 LNHDA and CDR2 SQIVND (reference sequence). The CDR3 consists of 17 residues. Trimming cost V 5 bases and J 2 bases, with 19 bases left between them. CDR3 sequence (DNA): TGTGCCAGTAGTCCCCGGGGAGGGGGGATTGGCAATCAGCCCCAGCATTTT. Translation gives CASSPRGGGIGNQPQHF.

This chain connects TRBV9 to TRBJ1-2; 9 nucleotides line up with TRBD1. The CDR3 length is 15 residues. Germline V CDR1 and CDR2: SGDLS, YYNGEE. Trimming at V came to 3 bases and at J to 4 bases, leaving 7 bases not matched to a gene. This chain's CDR3 is CASSEGQGYGYGYTF. In nucleotides, the CDR3 is TGTGCCAGCAGCGAGGGACAGGGTTATGGCTATGGCTACACCTTC.

The rearrangement uses TRBV9 and TRBJ2-7; D may be TRBD2 (7 bases). There are 15 residues in the CDR3. The germline V and J ends were trimmed by 2 bases and 4 bases, with 16 bases remaining between them. The germline gives CDR1 SGDLS, CDR2 YYNGEE. The CDR3 loop reads CASSVGGGAVYEQYF. CDR3 bases: TGTGCCAGCAGCGTGGGTGGGGGGGCCGTATACGAGCAGTACTTC.

The V call is TRBV11-2, the J call TRBJ1-4; D gene uncertain. This CDR3 contains 15 residues. Germline assignment: CDR1 SGHAT and CDR2 FQNNGV. Trimming cost V 5 bases and J 7 bases, with 17 bases left between them. In DNA form, the CDR3 reads TGTGCCAGCAGCCCCGGAGGGATCGCCGCTGAAAAACTGTTTTTT. Amino acid sequence: CASSPGGIAAEKLFF.

V is TRBV11-3 and J is TRBJ2-7; D possibly corresponds to TRBD2 (6 bases). The germline V gene has CDR1 SGHNT and CDR2 YENEEA. The V end was cut by 2 bases, the J end by 0 bases, with 14 bases between. CDR3 size: 16 residues. CDR3 region: CASSLSPGATSYEQYF. The CDR3 coding sequence is TGTGCCAGCAGCTTATCGCCGGGAGCTACCTCCTACGAGCAGTACTTC.

CDR3 coding DNA: TGTGCCAGCAGTTCCCAACCGGGACAGGGAGGGGCGGACACTGAAGCTTTCTTT. Its translation: CASSSQPGQGGADTEAFF. This chain links TRBV28 with TRBJ1-1; TRBD1 aligns across 9 bases. Germline CDR1 and CDR2: MDHEN and SYDVKM. With 4 bases clipped from V and 3 bases from J, the junction kept 15 bases outside the gene matches. CDR3 size: 18 residues.

This sequence joins TRBV2 and TRBJ1-2, with D perhaps TRBD1 (6 bases). Germline lookup yields CDR1 SNHLY and CDR2 FYNNEI. The CDR3 covers 15 residues. Trimming shortened V by 9 bases and J by 6 bases, and 23 bases separated the two germline ends. Written as DNA, the CDR3 is TGTGCCAGGGGTCGGTCGGGACAAATGAGAGATGGCTACACCTTC. It codes for CARGRSGQMRDGYTF.

The V call is TRBV7-6, the J call TRBJ2-7; TRBD1 matches 10 bases. CDR1 is SGHVS, CDR2 FNYEAQ, per germline. CDR3 length: 17 amino acids. After removal of 5 bases from V and 5 bases from J, the junction contained 15 bases not matched to a gene. This CDR3 reads CASSPNLYGTGAHEQYF. The DNA of the CDR3 is TGTGCCAGCAGCCCTAACTTATACGGGACAGGGGCCCACGAGCAGTACTTC.

This clone appeared once. This chain joins TRBV7-9 and TRBJ2-7, with 8 bases lining up with TRBD2. V lost 1 base and J lost 4; bases outside the gene matches: 12. CDR3 size: 17 residues. Germline CDR1 SEHNR, CDR2 FQNEAQ (reference sequence). The CDR3 nucleotides are TGTGCCAGCAGCTTAGGCTCCCTTAGCGGGGACAAGTACGAGCAGTACTTC. It translates to CASSLGSLSGDKYEQYF.

About this clone: This CDR3 is also generated by other DNA sequences in the sample. The gene calls are TRBV27 and TRBJ2-5; D unclear. This CDR3 is built from 11 residues. Trimming took off 6 bases at V and 1 base at J, with 3 bases between the two ends. The germline CDR1 and CDR2 sequences are MNHEY and SMNVEV (reference sequence). As DNA, the CDR3 is TGTGCCAGCAGCTCCCAAGAGACCCAGTACTTC. Protein: CASSSQETQYF.

The chain is built from TRBV6-4 and TRBJ2-7, with TRBD2 as a possible D gene (5 bases). This CDR3 is 15 amino acids long. V lost 0 bases and J lost 3, with 12 bases in between. Germline CDR1 and CDR2: MRHNA and SNTAGT. CDR3 in amino acids: CASSDSNPADYEQYF. The CDR3 DNA sequence: TGTGCCAGCAGTGACTCGAATCCAGCGGACTACGAGCAGTACTTC.

This chain connects TRBV7-8 to TRBJ1-1, with D unclear. Trimming took off 1 base at V and 2 bases at J, with 5 bases between the two ends. The CDR3 runs 13 residues. The germline V gene has CDR1 SGHVS and CDR2 FQNEAQ. The CDR3 region has the DNA TGTGCCAGCAGCTTAGACAGCAACACTGAAGCTTTCTTT. It specifies CASSLDSNTEAFF.

This clone was recorded once. This CDR3 is CASSSVYSNQPQHF. In DNA form, the CDR3 reads TGTGCCAGCAGTTCCGTTTATAGCAATCAGCCCCAGCATTTT. This chain links TRBV6-2 or TRBV6-3 with TRBJ1-5; unclear D gene. The CDR3 has 14 residues. CDR1 and CDR2 (germline): MNHEY, SVGEGT. The V end was cut by 4 bases, the J end by 0 bases, with 7 bases between.

The chain couples TRBV4-1 to TRBJ2-7; 9 bases are shared with TRBD2. CDR1 MGHRA and CDR2 YSYEKL come from the germline V gene. With V trimmed by 1 base and J by 7 bases, 8 bases remained unmatched. The CDR3 is made up of 15 amino acids. CDR3 region: CASSQVGSGRDEQYF. CDR3 DNA sequence: TGCGCCAGCAGCCAAGTCGGTAGCGGGAGAGATGAGCAGTACTTC.

The genes are TRBV19 and TRBJ2-7; 11 nucleotides match TRBD2. V trimming: 5 bases; J trimming: 4 bases; junction bases outside the gene matches: 10. This CDR3 contains 16 residues. Germline assignment: CDR1 LNHDA and CDR2 SQIVND (reference sequence). For the CDR3, the DNA is TGTGCCAGTAGTGTGCTCGGGACTAGCGGAGAATACGAGCAGTACTTC. As protein: CASSVLGTSGEYEQYF.

The chain employs TRBV28 and TRBJ2-2, with a weak D call TRBD1 (5 bases). Trimming stripped 5 bases from V and 4 bases from J, with 11 bases between. The CDR3 runs 14 residues. Germline V lookup: CDR1 MDHEN, CDR2 SYDVKM. The CDR3 DNA reads as TGTGCCAGCAGTCCGGCCCAGGGCACCGGGGAGCTGTTTTTT. Translating gives CASSPAQGTGELFF.

The chain employs TRBV5-1 and TRBJ2-3, with 7 bases aligning to TRBD2. J gave up 4 bases and V 3 bases, and 5 bases lay outside the gene matches. Germline values: CDR1 SGHRS, CDR2 YFSETQ. The CDR3 runs to 14 residues. The CDR3 loop reads CASSSKAGADTQYF. The CDR3 DNA reads TGCGCCAGCAGCTCCAAGGCGGGAGCAGATACGCAGTATTTT.

The chain employs TRBV11-2 and TRBJ2-7, with D possibly being TRBD1 (5 bases). The V end lost 5 bases, the J end lost 3 bases, and 8 bases lay between the germline ends. The length of the CDR3 is 12 residues. Germline V gives CDR1 SGHAT, CDR2 FQNNGV. CDR3 loop: CASSPTDYEQYF. The CDR3 coding sequence is TGTGCCAGCAGCCCGACAGACTACGAGCAGTACTTC.

CDR3 nucleotides: TGTGCCAGTAGTTCTGGGGCTGTAGCTGGAAACACCATATATTTT. Encoded protein: CASSSGAVAGNTIYF. The rearrangement links TRBV19 to TRBJ1-3, with D possibly being TRBD1 (5 bases). V lost 5 bases and J 2 bases, leaving 13 bases between the germline ends. This CDR3 region has 15 residues. The V gene's germline CDR1 is LNHDA and CDR2 SQIVND (reference sequence).

The V and J genes are TRBV5-1 and TRBJ2-1; D is unresolved. The CDR3 is 15 residues long. The V and J ends lost 5 bases and 1 base respectively, with 13 bases between them. The germline gives CDR1 SGHRS, CDR2 YFSETQ. CDR3 sequence reads: CASRMNAGSYNEQFF. In DNA form, the CDR3 reads TGCGCCAGCAGAATGAATGCAGGTTCCTACAATGAGCAGTTCTTC. The full variable domain, with the rest looked up from reference TRBV5-1 and TRBJ2-1, is KAGVTQTPRYLIKTRGQQVTLSCSPISGHRSVSWYQQTPGQGLQFLFEYFSETQRNKGNFPGRFSGRQFSNSRSEMNVSTLELGDSALYLCASRMNAGSYNEQFFGPGTRLTVL.

The rearrangement joins TRBV5-5 to TRBJ1-6; a possible D gene is TRBD1 (6 bases). Trimming cost V 0 bases and J 0 bases, with 10 bases left between them. Per the germline V gene, CDR1 is SGHKS and CDR2 is YYEKEE (reference sequence). This CDR3 has 17 amino acids. DNA of the CDR3: TGTGCCAGCAGCTTGGATCCGACAGGCTCCTATAATTCACCCCTCCACTTT. Encoded protein: CASSLDPTGSYNSPLHF.

The CDR3 nucleotides read TGTGCCATCAGTGAGACTTCGGTGAGCTCCTATAATTCACCCCTCCACTTT. It encodes CAISETSVSSYNSPLHF. V gene TRBV10-3 combines with J gene TRBJ1-6, with D hard to call. V was shortened by 2 bases and J by 0 bases, with 11 bases between the two germline ends. The CDR3 is 17 amino acids. Germline V CDR1 and CDR2: ENHRY, SYGVKD.

This sequence joins TRBV28 and TRBJ2-6, with D perhaps matching TRBD1 (5 bases). Germline loops: CDR1 MDHEN, CDR2 SYDVKM. The CDR3 consists of 19 residues. Trimming shortened V by 2 bases and J by 0 bases, and 17 bases separated the two germline ends. DNA for the CDR3: TGTGCCAGCAGTTTACTGTATGACAGAGCAAACTCTGGGGCCAACGTCCTGACTTTC. It yields the protein CASSLLYDRANSGANVLTF. The complete variable domain, with remaining parts taken from reference TRBV28 and TRBJ2-6, reads DVKVTQSSRYLVKRTGEKVFLECVQDMDHENMFWYRQDPGLGLRLIYFSYDVKMKEKGDIPEGYSVSREKKERFSLILESASTNQTSMYLCASSLLYDRANSGANVLTFGAGSRLTVL.

The chain uses TRBV11-1 and TRBJ2-1; D is unresolved. CDR1 is SGHAT, CDR2 FQDESV, per germline (reference sequence). The CDR3 contains 15 residues. The V and J ends lost 3 bases and 8 bases respectively, with 17 bases between them. The CDR3: CASSFSSPTQDEQFF. CDR3 DNA: TGTGCCAGCAGCTTCTCGTCTCCGACCCAGGATGAGCAGTTCTTC.

This rearrangement joins TRBV7-8 to TRBJ2-1; 9 bases fit TRBD2. CDR3 length: 17 amino acids. The V and J ends lost 0 bases and 0 bases, in that order; junction bases with no gene match: 3. The germline CDR1 and CDR2 sequences are SGHVS and FQNEAQ. The DNA of the CDR3 is TGTGCCAGCAGCTTAGCGGCGGGAGGGCCCTCCTACAATGAGCAGTTCTTC. This sequence encodes CASSLAAGGPSYNEQFF.